The 27 T cell receptor beta chains in this list originate from one sample, sequenced in a study of early T cells in non-severe SARS-CoV-2 infection. A single record per CDR3 protein comes from TCRdb applying MiXCR to the 5' RACE reads. The sample has about 26,000 distinct CDR3 sequences; roughly 5.3% are singletons. The sample taken for sequencing was whole blood. The receptors derive from an adult who was a healthcare worker with PCR-confirmed SARS-CoV-2 infection or an uninfected control (not recorded which).

The chain recombines TRBV29-1 with TRBJ2-3; the match to TRBD1 covers 7 bases. CDR1 is SQVTM, CDR2 ANQGSEA, per germline. V lost 1 base, J lost 4 bases, and 2 bases stayed unmatched. The CDR3 is 13 residues long. As DNA, the CDR3 is TGCAGCGTTGAAGCGCAGGGGGCAGATACGCAGTATTTT. As protein: CSVEAQGADTQYF.

This clonotype was counted at least ten times. This chain uses TRBV27 with TRBJ2-1; D not certain. This CDR3 is built from 16 residues. Trimming took off 3 bases at V and 0 bases at J, with 12 bases between the two ends. CDR1 and CDR2 from the germline V gene are MNHEY and SMNVEV (reference sequence). As DNA, the CDR3 is TGTGCCAGCAGTTTGTACAGTGCCCACTCCTACAATGAGCAGTTCTTC. Protein sequence: CASSLYSAHSYNEQFF.

This clonotype occurred a few times. J is TRBJ2-1 and V is TRBV7-9, with 7 bases that match TRBD2. V lost 1 base, J lost 0 bases, and 6 bases stayed unmatched. Germline V lookup: CDR1 SEHNR, CDR2 FQNEAQ (reference sequence). The CDR3 extends over 17 amino acids. In DNA, the CDR3 is TGTGCCAGCAGCTTAGGAACAGCGGGGCCCTCCTACAATGAGCAGTTCTTC. It encodes CASSLGTAGPSYNEQFF.

This clonotype was found many times. The chain carries TRBV11-2 and TRBJ2-4; D may match TRBD1 or TRBD2 (5 bases each). CDR3 length equals 14 residues. CDR1 is SGHAT and CDR2 is FQNNGV in the germline V gene. Trimming left V 4 bases short and J 3 bases short, with 10 bases between. CDR3: CASSSGTGKNIQYF. The CDR3 DNA is TGTGCCAGCAGCTCCGGGACCGGCAAAAACATTCAGTACTTC. Using reference TRBV11-2 and TRBJ2-4 for the parts outside the CDR3, the full variable domain is EAGVAQSPRYKIIEKRQSVAFWCNPISGHATLYWYQQILGQGPKLLIQFQNNGVVDDSQLPKDRFSAERLKGVDSTLKIQPAKLEDSAVYLCASSSGTGKNIQYFGAGTRLSVL.

This clonotype was counted ten times or more. The chain carries TRBV11-2 and TRBJ2-7, with D possibly matching TRBD2 (7 bases). This CDR3 has 13 amino acids. The V end was cut by 8 bases, the J end by 3 bases, with 14 bases between. Germline CDR1 reads SGHAT; CDR2 reads FQNNGV. The CDR3 coding sequence is TGTGCCAGCTTTAGGGGGGGGCACTACGAGCAGTACTTC. Its protein product is CASFRGGHYEQYF.

This clonotype was found many times. The chain has TRBV12-3 or TRBV12-4 and TRBJ1-2; D possibly corresponds to TRBD1 (6 bases). This CDR3 comprises 14 residues. Trimming stripped 6 bases from V and 6 bases from J, with 17 bases between. CDR3 DNA sequence: TGTGCCAGCAGCCAGGGGACCTACCATAATGGCTACACCTTC. Translation gives CASSQGTYHNGYTF.

By frequency in the sample, this clonotype is medium-sized. The rearrangement joins TRBV3-1 to TRBJ2-3; D gene uncertain. Germline V gives CDR1 LGHDT, CDR2 YNNKEL (reference sequence). V lost 1 base and J lost 6, with 8 bases in between. This CDR3 contains 13 residues. The chain's CDR3 is CASSQALDDTQYF. CDR3 DNA sequence: TGTGCCAGCAGCCAAGCGCTAGACGATACGCAGTATTTT.

This clonotype was detected many times. DNA for the CDR3: TGTGCCAGCAGCGCAGACAGGGACACCGGGGAGCTGTTTTTT. Amino acids: CASSADRDTGELFF. The chain uses TRBV7-7 and TRBJ2-2, with 7 bases aligning to TRBD1. Germline lookup yields CDR1 SSHAT and CDR2 FNYEAQ (reference sequence). The J segment lost 3 bases and the V segment lost 5 bases, leaving 3 bases of the junction unmatched. This CDR3 is 14 amino acids long. The full variable domain, its missing parts supplied by reference TRBV7-7 and TRBJ2-2, is GAGVSQSPRYKVTKRGQDVTLRCDPISSHATLYWYQQALGQGPEFLTYFNYEAQPDKSGLPSDRFSAERPEGSISTLTIQRTEQRDSAMYRCASSADRDTGELFFGEGSRLTVL.

This clonotype has just a few counts. V usage is TRBV6-1 and J usage is TRBJ2-1; 8 nucleotides line up with TRBD1. V lost 5 bases to trimming and J lost 6 bases; unmatched junction nucleotides: 12. The CDR3 has 16 residues. The germline CDR1 and CDR2 sequences are MNHNS and SASEGT. CDR3 amino acids: CASSTGTGHKLNEQFF. CDR3 in DNA: TGTGCCAGCAGTACCGGGACAGGCCATAAACTCAATGAGCAGTTCTTC.

This clonotype was detected ten times or more. The V and J genes are TRBV7-6 and TRBJ2-5; 7 bases are a match to TRBD2. V dropped 2 bases and J dropped 5; count of bases not matched to a gene: 11. This CDR3 contains 16 residues. The germline V gene encodes CDR1 SGHVS and CDR2 FNYEAQ. The CDR3 bases are TGTGCCAGCAGCTTATGGGGCCTAGCGGTTCTTGAGACCCAGTACTTC. As protein: CASSLWGLAVLETQYF.

The rearrangement uses TRBV5-4 and TRBJ2-3; 7 positions match TRBD1. Germline CDR1 SGHNT, CDR2 YYREEE (reference sequence). V lost 5 bases to trimming and J lost 0 bases; unmatched junction nucleotides: 3. The CDR3 sequence is 14 residues long. This CDR3 is CASRGTVSTDTQYF. Written as DNA, the CDR3 is TGTGCCAGCAGGGGGACAGTGAGCACAGATACGCAGTATTTT.

The chain has TRBV6-4 and TRBJ2-3, with TRBD1 identical over 7 bases. There are 15 residues in the CDR3. CDR1 is MRHNA and CDR2 is SNTAGT in the germline V gene. Unmatched junction bases numbered 5, after V lost 5 bases and J lost 0 bases. DNA of the CDR3: TGTGCCAGCAGTTCGGGACAGACGAGCACAGATACGCAGTATTTT. It yields the protein CASSSGQTSTDTQYF.

This clonotype was seen repeatedly, ten times or more. The rearrangement joins TRBV20-1 to TRBJ2-5, with TRBD2 matching 9 bases. The ends lost 2 bases at V and 2 bases at J; junction bases unmatched: 12. The CDR3 is 17 residues long. Per germline, CDR1 DFQATT and CDR2 SNEGSKA (reference sequence). CDR3 sequence (DNA): TGCAGTGCTAGAAGCGCCCACGGGACTAGCCTACAAGAGACCCAGTACTTC. Its translation: CSARSAHGTSLQETQYF.

V is TRBV10-3 and J is TRBJ2-3, with D unresolved. The ends were cut back, 10 bases at V and 0 bases at J, with 11 bases in the middle. Germline V gene lookup returns CDR1 ENHRY and CDR2 SYGVKD. CDR3 size: 13 residues. The CDR3 sequence is CATLSTSTDTQYF. For the CDR3, the DNA is TGTGCCACCCTGAGTACTAGCACAGATACGCAGTATTTT.

This clonotype was recorded a few times. This sequence joins TRBV5-8 and TRBJ1-5; D gene uncertain. Germline V gene data show CDR1 as SGHTS and CDR2 as YDEGEE. The V gene lost 3 bases and the J gene lost 4 bases, with 8 bases spanning the gap. The length of the CDR3 is 13 residues. CDR3 nucleotide sequence: TGTGCCAGCAGCTCAGTTTCTAATCAGCCCCAGCATTTT. This gives the protein CASSSVSNQPQHF.

This clonotype was counted at least ten times. The CDR3 here is CASSEAENTEAFF. CDR3 sequence (DNA): TGCGCCAGCAGTGAAGCCGAGAACACTGAAGCTTTCTTT. V gene TRBV10-2 combines with J gene TRBJ1-1; D gene ambiguous. This CDR3 is 13 amino acids long. Germline CDR1 WSHSY, CDR2 SAAADI. V shed 3 bases and J shed 1 base, with 6 bases lying between them.

In its sample, this clonotype was seen many times. The rearrangement uses TRBV7-6 and TRBJ1-2, with TRBD1 matching 7 bases. Germline CDR1 SGHVS, CDR2 FNYEAQ. The junction had 13 bases not matched to a gene; V was cut back by 5 bases and J by 1 base. This CDR3 is built from 17 residues. The CDR3 sequence is CASSPGGGGAGNYGYTF. In nucleotides, the CDR3 is TGTGCCAGCAGCCCAGGTGGAGGGGGCGCCGGTAACTATGGCTACACCTTC.

This clonotype showed up many times. This sequence joins TRBV7-6 and TRBJ2-1; D is unresolved. This CDR3 region has 14 residues. V lost 5 bases and J 4 bases, leaving 12 bases between the germline ends. Germline V gives CDR1 SGHVS, CDR2 FNYEAQ. CDR3 residues: CASSLALEYNEQFF. CDR3 coding DNA: TGTGCCAGCAGCCTGGCATTAGAGTACAATGAGCAGTTCTTC.

This clonotype was counted at least ten times. The chain links TRBV19 to TRBJ2-7; tentatively, D is TRBD2 (5 bases). Germline V lookup: CDR1 LNHDA, CDR2 SQIVND (reference sequence). V lost 9 bases to trimming and J lost 7 bases, with 22 bases between them. The CDR3 is 14 amino acids. DNA of the CDR3: TGTGCCAGCGCCCCTTCGGGGATACGAGGGGAGCAGTACTTC. It translates to CASAPSGIRGEQYF.

This clonotype was seen only a few times. The chain combines TRBV9 with TRBJ2-3; D is undetermined. Trimming cost V 0 bases and J 6 bases, with 14 bases left between them. In germline, CDR1 is SGDLS, CDR2 YYNGEE. CDR3 size: 15 residues. CDR3 DNA sequence: TGTGCCAGCAGCGTAGAAGTCTCTAGGACCGATACGCAGTATTTT. Its protein is CASSVEVSRTDTQYF.

In this sample, this clonotype turned up a few times. The rearrangement links TRBV5-1 to TRBJ2-3; the D gene is possibly TRBD1 (5 bases). The V and J ends lost 2 bases and 2 bases respectively, with 9 bases between them. Germline V gives CDR1 SGHRS, CDR2 YFSETQ. The CDR3 consists of 14 residues. Here the CDR3 reads CASSLGDFTDTQYF. The CDR3, as DNA: TGCGCCAGCAGCTTAGGGGATTTCACAGATACGCAGTATTTT.

This clonotype was seen at least ten times. The chain joins TRBV5-4 to TRBJ2-6; D not certain. CDR1 and CDR2 (germline): SGHNT, YYREEE (reference sequence). The CDR3 covers 16 residues. With 4 bases removed from V and 4 bases from J, the gap between germline ends came to 15 bases. The CDR3 coding sequence is TGTGCCAGCAGCCTTAAGCCTCCTCAGGGGGCCAACGTCCTGACTTTC. This encodes CASSLKPPQGANVLTF.

This clonotype came up many times. The chain employs TRBV3-1 and TRBJ1-2; tentatively, D is TRBD1 (6 bases). In germline, CDR1 is LGHDT, CDR2 YNNKEL (reference sequence). This CDR3 has 12 residues. V lost 5 bases to trimming and J lost 4 bases, with 8 bases between them. The CDR3 DNA follows: TGTGCCAGCAGCGGGGGGGCCTATGGCTACACCTTC. The encoded protein is CASSGGAYGYTF.

The chain joins TRBV5-3 to TRBJ2-3; D possibly corresponds to TRBD2 (6 bases). TRBV5-3 is designated an ORF whose function remains uncertain. The CDR3 is made up of 14 amino acids. V was shortened by 6 bases and J by 8 bases, with 19 bases between the two germline ends. For the CDR3, the DNA is TGTGCCAGAACCCTGGGGGACTTCTGGGGTACGCAGTATTTT. Translation: CARTLGDFWGTQYF.

This clonotype has a handful of counts. This could be a read error, since a much larger clone is one nucleotide away. This chain joins TRBV27 and TRBJ1-1, with a tentative D call TRBD1 (6 bases). The CDR3 consists of 15 residues. The germline V gene encodes CDR1 MNHEY and CDR2 SMNVEV (reference sequence). The CDR3 bases are TGTGCCAGCAGTCCTCCCAGGGGCATGAACTCTGAAGCTTTCTTT. It encodes CASSPPRGMNSEAFF.

This clonotype was seen repeatedly, ten times or more. The genes are TRBV10-3 and TRBJ2-3; D is unclear. Between the trimmed V and J ends, which lost 4 bases and 1 base, there was a span of 6 bases. This CDR3 contains 13 residues. CDR1 ENHRY and CDR2 SYGVKD come from the germline V gene. The CDR3, as DNA: TGTGCCATCAGTGGGGTTCGCACAGATACGCAGTATTTT. Amino acids: CAISGVRTDTQYF.

The rearrangement links TRBV19 to TRBJ2-7; 7 nucleotides line up with TRBD1. In germline, CDR1 is LNHDA, CDR2 SQIVND (reference sequence). V lost 9 bases and J lost 2; bases outside the gene matches: 7. The length of the CDR3 is 13 residues. CDR3 amino acids: CASTGQTAYEQYF. The CDR3 DNA follows: TGTGCCAGCACGGGACAGACAGCCTACGAGCAGTACTTC.